This T cell receptor beta chain originates from a study of OX40 agonist ivuxolimab in advanced cancers. Only in-frame clones appear in the TCRdb table, and some are missing; sequencing was by immunoSEQ multiplex PCR. The sample includes tens of thousands of clones, around 93% of them seen just once. The ends were cut back, 3 bases at V and 2 bases at J, with 11 bases in the middle. Germline V gene data show CDR1 as LNHDA and CDR2 as SQIVND (reference sequence). The CDR3 sequence is 15 residues long. The origin of this receptor is an adult with an advanced solid tumor such as melanoma, head and neck, liver or kidney cancer. V gene TRBV19 combines with J gene TRBJ1-3; perhaps TRBD1 as D (6 bases). The sequencing here drew on CD4+ or CD8+ T cells sorted from blood, taken in a trial of the OX40 agonist ivuxolimab. DNA for the CDR3: TGTGCCAGTAGTATCGGGGGCGCGGCTGGAAACACCATATATTTT. This gives the protein CASSIGGAAGNTIYF.